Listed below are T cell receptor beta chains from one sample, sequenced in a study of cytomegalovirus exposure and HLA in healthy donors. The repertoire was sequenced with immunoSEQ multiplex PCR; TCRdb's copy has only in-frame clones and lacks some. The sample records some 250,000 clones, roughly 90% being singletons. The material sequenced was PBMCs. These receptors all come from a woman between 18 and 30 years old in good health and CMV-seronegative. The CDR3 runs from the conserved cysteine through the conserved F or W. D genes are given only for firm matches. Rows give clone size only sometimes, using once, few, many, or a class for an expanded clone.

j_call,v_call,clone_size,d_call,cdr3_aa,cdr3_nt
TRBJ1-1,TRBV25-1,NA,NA,CASSRGGYTEAFF,TGTGCCAGCAGCCGGGGGGGTTACACTGAAGCTTTCTTT
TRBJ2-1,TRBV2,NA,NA,CASREKGGSYNEQFF,TGTGCCAGCAGGGAAAAAGGGGGCTCCTACAATGAGCAGTTCTTC
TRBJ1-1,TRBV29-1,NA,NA,CSVESREAFF,TGCAGCGTTGAATCCAGGGAAGCTTTCTTT
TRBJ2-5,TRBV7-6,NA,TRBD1,CASSPRDRGLQETQYF,TGTGCCAGCAGCCCCCGGGACAGGGGATTACAAGAGACCCAGTACTTC
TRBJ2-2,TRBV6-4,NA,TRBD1,CASSQQGAGTGELFF,TGTGCCAGCAGTCAACAGGGGGCGGGCACCGGGGAGCTGTTTTTT
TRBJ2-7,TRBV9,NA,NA,CASSVAGLSSYEQYF,TGTGCCAGCAGCGTAGCGGGTCTGAGCTCCTACGAGCAGTACTTC
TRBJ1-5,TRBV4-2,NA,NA,CASSQDYTAGRSNQPQHF,TGTGCCAGCAGCCAAGATTATACAGCGGGACGAAGCAATCAGCCCCAGCATTTT
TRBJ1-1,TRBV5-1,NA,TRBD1,CASSFGTEAEAFF,TGCGCCAGCAGCTTTGGGACAGAGGCTGAAGCTTTCTTT
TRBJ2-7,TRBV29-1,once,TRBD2,CSVDFAAGGSYEQYF,TGCAGCGTTGATTTCGCAGCGGGGGGTTCCTACGAGCAGTACTTC
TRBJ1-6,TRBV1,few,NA,CTSSHKDEGARNSPLHF,TGCACCAGCAGCCACAAGGATGAGGGGGCAAGGAATTCACCCCTCCACTTT
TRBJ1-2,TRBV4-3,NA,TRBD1,CASSQTRQGGGYTF,TGCGCCAGCAGCCAAACCCGACAGGGCGGCGGCTACACCTTC
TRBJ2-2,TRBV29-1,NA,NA,CSVEDTDTGELFF,TGCAGCGTTGAGGACACAGACACCGGGGAGCTGTTTTTT
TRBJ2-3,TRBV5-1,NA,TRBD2,CASSDRLAGITDTQYF,TGCGCCAGCAGTGATAGACTAGCGGGGATTACAGATACGCAGTATTTT
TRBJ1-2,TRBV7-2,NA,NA,CASSLGLDGYTF,TGTGCCAGCAGCTTAGGACTCGATGGCTACACCTTC
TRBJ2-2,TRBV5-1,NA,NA,CASEPDPGTNTGELFF,TGCGCCAGTGAACCGGATCCGGGGACGAACACCGGGGAGCTGTTTTTT
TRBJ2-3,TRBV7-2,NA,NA,CASSPINGYTDTQYF,TGTGCCAGCAGCCCCATCAACGGGTACACAGATACGCAGTATTTT
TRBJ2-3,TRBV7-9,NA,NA,CASSPSGWTDTQYF,TGTGCCAGCAGCCCATCCGGTTGGACAGATACGCAGTATTTT
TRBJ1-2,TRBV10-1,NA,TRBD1,CASSGSTGSYGYTF,TGCGCCAGCAGTGGCTCGACAGGGTCGTATGGCTACACCTTC
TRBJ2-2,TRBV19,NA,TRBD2,CASSTEGLAGGPRGTGELFF,TGTGCCAGTAGTACTGAGGGACTAGCGGGGGGACCTCGAGGCACCGGGGAGCTGTTTTTT
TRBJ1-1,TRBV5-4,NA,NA,CASSLVGGGTEAFF,TGTGCCAGCAGCTTGGTGGGGGGTGGCACTGAAGCTTTCTTT
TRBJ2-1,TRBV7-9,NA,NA,CASSLVHAQNEQFF,TGTGCCAGCAGCTTAGTTCATGCCCAGAATGAGCAGTTCTTC
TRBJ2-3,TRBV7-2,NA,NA,CASSLVGGPSTDTQYF,TGTGCCAGCAGCTTAGTGGGGGGGCCTAGCACAGATACGCAGTATTTT